This T cell receptor beta chain is drawn from a study of blood T cell repertoires in COVID-19. Looking at the study overall: From T cells, B-cell-depleted T cells, or PBMCs came the material, which was cDNA or gDNA.

Methods used by the authors: Using reference gene primer amplification, nucleated cell counts were estimated. Measured with immunoSEQ multiplex PCR; TCRdb has only the in-frame clones, and not every one. Clonal size and the V and J genes are those of that table, whereas D and trimming came from the DNA. The sample records about 120,000 clones, around 87% being singletons. The V end was cut by 2 bases, the J end by 0 bases, with 12 bases between. CDR3 length: 15 residues. The germline gives CDR1 SGDLS, CDR2 YYNGEE. This chain uses TRBV9 with TRBJ2-7; D uncertain. This clonotype was sampled from a woman aged 45-59 years with acute or convalescent COVID-19. The sample comprised peripheral blood. For the CDR3, the DNA is TGTGCCAGCAGCGTTAACGAGGCCAGCTCCTACGAGCAGTACTTC. Translating gives CASSVNEASSYEQYF.